This entry concerns a single TCR beta chain. This clonotype was observed a few times. This receptor's antigen is unknown. Base-call qualities are not available, and no considerably larger clone is one nucleotide away. The data belong to a study of T cell repertoires in cytomegalovirus infection (dated by TCRdb to the late 2010s). General notes on the study: The HLA type of each donor mattered for the analysis, because public TCR beta signatures pointed to carriage of CMV infection along with the matching HLA type. Overall study outcomes, separate from this receptor: In the ex vivo response, HLA-C-restricted CMV-specific TCR beta clonotypes were dominant, and in two of eight donors the single most frequent clonotype came from this HLA-C-restricted group. In both this cohort and an independent roughly 400-donor cohort, the cumulative frequency of public TCR beta family members distinguished carriers of CMV infection plus the relevant HLA type.

The sequencer listed for this sample is Illumina HiSeq 1500. TCRdb applied fastp at Q25 and MiXCR to the public reads, then kept only in-frame beta chains. A single entry per CDR3 protein holds the most common genes and DNA from its merged rows. This sample comprises approximately 500,000 distinct CDR3 sequences, about 15% of them detected only once. The biggest ten clones account for roughly a quarter of the sample. The sequenced sample was CD8+ T cells from PBMCs. The origin of this receptor is a human donor in good health (CMV status not recorded). Some clones in this sample may be carry-over from other donors' samples.

The CDR3 in this case is CASSWLRGQGLSNYGYTF. The nucleotides are TGTGCCAGCAGCTGGTTGCGGGGACAGGGACTTTCTAACTATGGCTACACCTTC. The V gene is TRBV13 and the J gene is TRBJ1-2; 9 bases in between match TRBD1. From the germline V gene (reference sequence), CDR1 is PRHDT and CDR2 is FYEKMQ. Unmatched junction bases come to 12, with V trimmed by 4 bases and J by 0 bases. The CDR3 contains 18 residues, cysteine and phenylalanine counted. CDR3 DNA is the only sequence kept; it has 54 bases, read in frame from the first base.